A selection of T cell receptor beta chains follows, all from one sample in a study of molecular identifiers for immune sequencing clone quantification. TCRdb reprocessed the PCR reads via MiXCR and lists one record per CDR3 protein. The sample shows over 600,000 distinct CDR3 sequences, 15% to 20% of them seen only once. The sample taken for sequencing was naive CD8+ T cells from blood, with Jurkat cell RNA spiked in. Source of these receptors: a human donor in good health. Some libraries in this study had Jurkat cell RNA spiked in. CDR3s leave out the opening cysteine and the closing phenylalanine or tryptophan. Fields, in order: J gene, V gene, CDR3 protein.

>TRBJ1-5|TRBV20-1
SAGLQGLGNQPQH
>TRBJ2-5|TRBV30
AWGPTSSQTQY
>TRBJ2-7|TRBV19
ATTIGTGTYEQY
>TRBJ2-2|TRBV5-6
ASSGGADLNFANTGELF
>TRBJ2-3|TRBV9
ASSVDMGGRTDTQY
>TRBJ2-2|TRBV9
ASSASGTNTGELF
>TRBJ2-7|TRBV2
ASSGGDTVYEQY
>TRBJ2-3|TRBV5-6
ASSKGYGGTDTQY
>TRBJ2-4|TRBV12-3/TRBV12-4
ASRTDVDIQY
>TRBJ2-1|TRBV11-2
ASSPGQGLHEQF
>TRBJ2-3|TRBV7-9
ASSPTSGGSTDTQY
>TRBJ2-7|TRBV5-1
ASSLAGSYEQY
>TRBJ2-7|TRBV29-1
SPPLREGMYEQY
>TRBJ2-3|TRBV6-2/TRBV6-3
AGGFSGRTSTDTQY
>TRBJ2-3|TRBV7-6
ASSSDIRGGRVETQY
>TRBJ1-4|TRBV7-8
ASSSIGGSNEKLF
>TRBJ2-1|TRBV6-5
ASSYSRPSSYNEQF
>TRBJ2-7|TRBV10-2
ASRIERYEQY
>TRBJ1-1|TRBV11-2
ASSLVDEELSEAF
>TRBJ1-1|TRBV30
AWSGGQIMNTEAF
>TRBJ2-2|TRBV7-9
ASSSVTGELF
>TRBJ2-5|TRBV6-2/TRBV6-3
ASSWDRTQETQY
>TRBJ2-7|TRBV4-1
ASSQATAAGYEQY
>TRBJ2-7|TRBV7-9
ASSLGPAAEQY
>TRBJ2-5|TRBV7-7
ASSPRSGNAWETQY
>TRBJ1-1|TRBV3-1
ASSQDFRGWNTEAF
>TRBJ2-7|TRBV27
ASSVTGMAYEQY
>TRBJ2-1|TRBV20-1
SASRPAGDEQF
>TRBJ2-7|TRBV7-9
ASSLERDSPYEQY
>TRBJ2-7|TRBV20-1
SASSLAAYEQY
>TRBJ1-3|TRBV2
ASRVPRETFYTIY
>TRBJ1-1|TRBV28
ASSFRTPNTEAF
>TRBJ2-6|TRBV7-9
ASSLALVASSGANVLT
>TRBJ2-5|TRBV7-2
ASSQAGVIETQY
>TRBJ2-3|TRBV29-1
SVESGGRNTDTQY
>TRBJ2-7|TRBV5-6
ASSFYTHSYEQY
>TRBJ1-3|TRBV7-6
AGSLWDRPSSGNTIY
>TRBJ2-3|TRBV11-2
ASISGTDTQY
>TRBJ2-2|TRBV27
ASSLYIRTGELF